This TCR beta chain was obtained from a study of tumor and adjacent non-tumor tissue in lung cancer. Across the study: Patients were aged about 30 to 76, roughly 9 men and 4 to 6 women, stage I to III.

TCRbeta libraries were built with three rounds of nested PCR, modified from ARM-PCR. TCRdb analysed the multiplex PCR reads with MiXCR anew, one entry per CDR3 protein. The sample holds about 110,000 distinct CDR3 sequences, 60% to 80% seen once. The template was RNA from unsorted bulk tissue. The sequenced sample consisted of lung tumor tissue. This clonotype was obtained from a woman aged 55-69 years with non-small cell lung cancer.

CDR3 protein: CSAIEALGINTGELFF. The CDR3 nucleotides read TGCAGTGCTATAGAGGCGCTAGGGATAAACACCGGGGAGCTGTTTTTT. The chain links TRBV20-1 to TRBJ2-2; no clear D. CDR1 is DFQATT and CDR2 is SNEGSKA in the germline V gene (reference sequence). The CDR3 loop spans 16 amino acids. With 4 bases removed from V and 2 bases from J, the gap between germline ends came to 17 bases.